The text below deals with one TCR beta chain. This sample is part of a study of technical replicates of blood from a handful of donors. The ends were cut back, 4 bases at V and 3 bases at J, with 16 bases in the middle. The germline V gene encodes CDR1 SGHDN and CDR2 FVKESK. The CDR3 is made up of 15 amino acids. Clones were read by immunoSEQ multiplex PCR, and TCRdb kept only the in-frame ones, dropping some. The profile shows 55,000 to 75,000 clones, around 95% of them singletons. This chain connects TRBV14 to TRBJ2-7; tentatively, D is TRBD1 (5 bases). The TCR originated in a human donor in good health. Some clones in this sample may be carry-over from other donors' samples. The sequenced material came from PBMCs. CDR3 nucleotides: TGTGCCAGCAGCCCAGCAGGGCTACTTATCTACGAGCAGTACTTC. It encodes CASSPAGLLIYEQYF.